Shown below are 32 T cell receptor beta chains from a single sample sequenced in a study of CD8 T cells in ankylosing spondylitis. TCRdb re-analysed the 5' RACE reads in MiXCR, keeping a single row per CDR3 protein. In the table there are about 340,000 distinct CDR3 sequences, 20% to 25% of which are singletons. Source material: blood, either unsorted or a sorted T cell fraction (not recorded which). The receptors were gathered from a male donor with ankylosing spondylitis or in good health (not recorded which).

The rearrangement links TRBV6-1 to TRBJ2-5, with D unclear. The germline V and J ends were trimmed by 1 base and 0 bases, with 6 bases remaining between them. This CDR3 is built from 14 residues. Germline V gene data show CDR1 as MNHNS and CDR2 as SASEGT. CDR3 amino acids: CASSEEQNQETQYF. The CDR3 bases are TGTGCCAGCAGTGAAGAGCAAAACCAAGAGACCCAGTACTTC.

The chain is built from TRBV20-1 and TRBJ2-7; 7 positions agree with TRBD2. The CDR3 is made up of 18 amino acids. The germline V gene encodes CDR1 DFQATT and CDR2 SNEGSKA (reference sequence). The junction had 15 bases not matched to a gene; V was cut back by 0 bases and J by 1 base. As DNA, the CDR3 is TGCAGTGCTAGAGATTTCACCGGTCGGGGGGAATCGTCCTACGAGCAGTACTTC. Residues: CSARDFTGRGESSYEQYF.

The chain couples TRBV18 to TRBJ2-7; perhaps D is TRBD1 or TRBD2 (5 bases each). The CDR3 is made up of 14 amino acids. V gave up 4 bases and J gave up 0 bases, with 10 bases separating them. Germline V gives CDR1 KGHSH, CDR2 LQKENI. Written as DNA, the CDR3 is TGTGCCAGCTCACAATGGGACGTCTCCTACGAGCAGTACTTC. Protein: CASSQWDVSYEQYF.

The rearrangement uses TRBV5-1 and TRBJ2-3, with 8 positions matching TRBD2. This CDR3 comprises 16 residues. Germline CDR1 SGHRS, CDR2 YFSETQ. V shed 1 base, J shed 1 base, and the junction held 5 bases outside the gene matches. CDR3 sequence: CASSLSSGYGTDTQYF. The CDR3 DNA follows: TGCGCCAGCAGCTTGTCTAGCGGGTATGGCACAGATACGCAGTATTTT.

This chain connects TRBV9 to TRBJ2-5; unclear D gene. V was pared by 0 bases and J by 5 bases, with 17 bases between. Per the germline V gene, CDR1 is SGDLS and CDR2 is YYNGEE. There are 16 residues in the CDR3. The CDR3 loop is CASSVEGRTAGETQYF. The CDR3 DNA sequence: TGTGCCAGCAGCGTAGAAGGCAGGACCGCTGGGGAGACCCAGTACTTC.

This rearrangement joins TRBV7-2 to TRBJ2-5, with 7 bases identical to TRBD2. Per the germline V gene, CDR1 is SGHTA and CDR2 is FQGNSA. V dropped 4 bases and J dropped 5; count of bases not matched to a gene: 10. This CDR3 is 15 amino acids long. CDR3 sequence: CASSSHRDYEETQYF. The DNA of the CDR3 is TGTGCCAGCAGCTCTCACCGGGACTACGAGGAGACCCAGTACTTC.

CDR3 loop: CASSGGDMGLETQYF. The CDR3, as DNA: TGTGCCAGCAGTGGAGGGGATATGGGTTTGGAGACCCAGTACTTC. The chain is built from TRBV12-3 or TRBV12-4 and TRBJ2-5, with D possibly being TRBD2 (6 bases). Trimming left V 5 bases short and J 5 bases short, with 18 bases between. This CDR3 is built from 15 residues.

The chain combines TRBV28 with TRBJ2-7, with D possibly TRBD1 on 5 matching bases. Germline V lookup: CDR1 MDHEN, CDR2 SYDVKM. V was shortened by 4 bases and J by 2 bases, with 15 bases between the two germline ends. The CDR3 consists of 15 residues. CDR3 amino acids: CASSYRTQTPYEQYF. In nucleotides, the CDR3 is TGTGCCAGCAGTTACAGGACACAAACCCCCTACGAGCAGTACTTC.

This clonotype was observed a handful of times. The chain couples TRBV10-3 to TRBJ1-1; 7 positions agree with TRBD1. The trim removed 9 bases at V and 5 bases at J, leaving 12 bases unmatched. The CDR3 spans 14 residues. Germline assignment: CDR1 ENHRY and CDR2 SYGVKD. The CDR3 spells CAIGGTGVGTEAFF. CDR3 bases: TGTGCCATAGGCGGAACAGGGGTAGGAACTGAAGCTTTCTTT.

The V and J genes are TRBV20-1 and TRBJ2-2; 10 nucleotides agree with TRBD2. The V gene's germline CDR1 is DFQATT and CDR2 SNEGSKA (reference sequence). V shed 0 bases and J 0 bases; nucleotides not matched to a gene: 4. This CDR3 comprises 17 residues. CDR3 bases: TGCAGTGCTAGAGACGCTAGCGGGGGCCCGAACACCGGGGAGCTGTTTTTT. It yields the protein CSARDASGGPNTGELFF.

The chain uses TRBV6-1 and TRBJ1-5; D is uncertain. Germline V gene sequence: CDR1 MNHNS, CDR2 SASEGT. The CDR3 extends over 14 amino acids. With 2 bases removed from V and 7 bases from J, the gap between germline ends came to 12 bases. CDR3 residues: CASSELTTMQPQHF. CDR3 coding DNA: TGTGCCAGCAGTGAACTGACAACTATGCAGCCCCAGCATTTT.

This clonotype was detected a few times. This chain connects TRBV12-3 or TRBV12-4 to TRBJ2-5; D is undetermined. V lost 5 bases and J lost 4, with 11 bases in between. The CDR3 length is 13 residues. The CDR3 region is CASSPPPGETQYF. As DNA, the CDR3 is TGTGCCAGCAGTCCCCCCCCGGGAGAGACCCAGTACTTC.

This chain joins TRBV20-1 and TRBJ2-2, with D possibly TRBD2 on 6 matching bases. The CDR3 runs 13 residues. Germline V gene data show CDR1 as DFQATT and CDR2 as SNEGSKA (reference sequence). The V gene lost 6 bases and the J gene lost 0 bases, with 8 bases spanning the gap. CDR3 DNA sequence: TGCAGTGCCGGGACTTCGAACACCGGGGAGCTGTTTTTT. It is translated as CSAGTSNTGELFF.

This clonotype has just a few counts. The chain employs TRBV29-1 and TRBJ2-5; 10 nucleotides agree with TRBD1. CDR1 and CDR2 (germline): SQVTM, ANQGSEA. J lost 4 bases, V lost 6 bases, and 8 bases had no gene match. The CDR3 is 14 amino acids. DNA of the CDR3: TGCAGCGTACGAACAGGGACAGGGGTAGAGACCCAGTACTTC. It is translated as CSVRTGTGVETQYF.

The chain combines TRBV7-9 with TRBJ2-3; D is uncertain. Germline V gives CDR1 SEHNR, CDR2 FQNEAQ (reference sequence). This CDR3 is 14 amino acids long. Trimming removed 1 base at V and 4 bases at J, with 9 bases between. Written as DNA, the CDR3 is TGTGCCAGCAGCTTAGTCTCGGATCCAGATACGCAGTATTTT. Translation gives CASSLVSDPDTQYF.

This clonotype has just a few counts. V is TRBV18 and J is TRBJ2-1, with 12 bases identical to TRBD2. CDR3 size: 17 residues. Germline CDR1 and CDR2: KGHSH and LQKENI. Trimming removed 5 bases from V and 4 bases from J; junction bases left unmatched: 9. Written as DNA, the CDR3 is TGTGCCAGCTCATTCCTCCCCCTAGCGGGGGGGTACAATGAGCAGTTCTTC. Translated: CASSFLPLAGGYNEQFF.

This clonotype was picked up many times. J is TRBJ2-2 and V is TRBV12-3 or TRBV12-4, with D unresolved. V was pared by 4 bases and J by 1 base, with 7 bases between. The CDR3 totals 14 residues. CDR3 sequence reads: CASSYQVNTGELFF. In DNA form, the CDR3 reads TGTGCCAGCAGTTACCAGGTGAACACCGGGGAGCTGTTTTTT.

The V and J genes are TRBV20-1 and TRBJ2-7, with TRBD2 identical over 11 bases. Trimming at V came to 6 bases and at J to 3 bases, leaving 7 bases not matched to a gene. The length of the CDR3 is 14 residues. Germline CDR1 and CDR2: DFQATT and SNEGSKA (reference sequence). The CDR3 is CSAETSGEFYEQYF. Written as DNA, the CDR3 is TGCAGTGCGGAGACTAGCGGGGAGTTCTACGAGCAGTACTTC.

This sequence joins TRBV29-1 and TRBJ1-4; D is perhaps TRBD1 (5 bases). Germline V lookup: CDR1 SQVTM, CDR2 ANQGSEA. Trimming removed 3 bases from V and 4 bases from J, with 12 bases in between. The CDR3 has 14 residues. CDR3 loop: CSVDAGTDNEKLFF. The CDR3 nucleotides are TGCAGCGTTGACGCCGGGACGGATAATGAAAAACTGTTTTTT.

This clonotype was counted only a few times. This rearrangement joins TRBV7-9 to TRBJ2-5; no firm D call. V was clipped by 5 bases and J by 3 bases, with 16 bases between them. Germline CDR1 is SEHNR and CDR2 is FQNEAQ (reference sequence). The CDR3 runs 15 residues. As DNA, the CDR3 is TGTGCCAGCAGCCCTGCTAATGGCCTTAAAGAGACCCAGTACTTC. This translates into CASSPANGLKETQYF.

The chain is built from TRBV29-1 and TRBJ2-5; D gene uncertain. This CDR3 region has 12 residues. Trimming removed 4 bases from V and 9 bases from J, with 15 bases in between. CDR1 and CDR2 (germline): SQVTM, ANQGSEA. The CDR3 here is CSVVDPSWAQYF. CDR3 coding DNA: TGCAGCGTTGTTGACCCCTCATGGGCCCAGTACTTC. The whole variable domain, remainder taken from reference TRBV29-1 and TRBJ2-5, is SAVISQKPSRDICQRGTSLTIQCQVDSQVTMMFWYRQQPGQSLTLIATANQGSEATYESGFVIDKFPISRPNLTFSTLTVSNMSPEDSSIYLCSVVDPSWAQYFGPGTRLLVL.

The V and J genes are TRBV10-3 and TRBJ2-5, with D possibly matching TRBD2 (6 bases). Germline lookup yields CDR1 ENHRY and CDR2 SYGVKD. Deletions cut 10 bases from V and 5 bases from J, with 8 bases between. CDR3 length: 10 amino acids. CDR3 protein: CATGTETQYF. In nucleotides, the CDR3 is TGTGCCACCGGGACTGAGACCCAGTACTTC.

The CDR3 sequence is CASSFDSGTGTDTQYF. The CDR3 DNA reads TGTGCCAGCAGCTTTGATAGTGGGACAGGGACAGATACGCAGTATTTT. This chain uses TRBV11-2 with TRBJ2-3; 9 bases are shared with TRBD1. The germline V gene encodes CDR1 SGHAT and CDR2 FQNNGV. CDR3 length: 16 residues. Trimming took 3 bases from V and 3 from J; bases not matched to a gene: 7.

The chain combines TRBV30 with TRBJ2-5; D possibly corresponds to TRBD1 (5 bases). Per germline, CDR1 GTSNPN and CDR2 SVGIG (reference sequence). The CDR3 length is 13 residues. The V end lost 2 bases, the J end lost 1 base, and 8 bases lay between the germline ends. CDR3: CAWSRDSQETQYF. The CDR3 DNA reads as TGTGCCTGGAGTAGAGACAGCCAAGAGACCCAGTACTTC.

This clonotype has only a few counts. This rearrangement joins TRBV5-1 to TRBJ2-2; D might be TRBD2 (6 bases). The CDR3 loop spans 17 amino acids. V shed 4 bases and J shed 0 bases, with 16 bases lying between them. The germline V gene encodes CDR1 SGHRS and CDR2 YFSETQ. CDR3 sequence: CASSPRLGGTNTGELFF. CDR3 in DNA: TGCGCCAGCAGCCCCCGCCTCGGGGGAACGAACACCGGGGAGCTGTTTTTT.

This clonotype has more than one count but fewer than ten. The chain carries TRBV12-3 or TRBV12-4 and TRBJ2-1; 13 bases are shared with TRBD2. The V gene end was trimmed by 2 bases and the J gene end by 10 bases; junction bases not matched to a gene: 5. The CDR3 extends over 15 amino acids. CDR3 DNA sequence: TGTGCCAGCAGTTTACGGGGGGGACTAGCGGGAGAGCAGTTCTTC. It specifies CASSLRGGLAGEQFF.

This clonotype was recorded a few times. V and J are TRBV29-1 and TRBJ1-1; D call uncertain. Trimming pared 4 bases from V and 5 bases from J, leaving 8 bases between. Germline CDR1 is SQVTM and CDR2 is ANQGSEA. CDR3 size: 11 residues. In DNA form, the CDR3 reads TGCAGCGTTGGCTGGGGTACTGAAGCTTTCTTT. As protein: CSVGWGTEAFF.

The chain's CDR3 is CASSAGTGSDTQYF. Here the CDR3 DNA reads TGTGCCAGCAGCGCCGGGACGGGATCCGATACGCAGTATTTT. This sequence joins TRBV7-9 and TRBJ2-3; D may be TRBD1 or TRBD2 (5 bases each). This CDR3 comprises 14 residues. Germline V CDR1 and CDR2: SEHNR, FQNEAQ (reference sequence). V was trimmed by 5 bases and J by 6 bases, leaving 15 bases between them.

At least ten counts were recorded for this clonotype. CDR3 in DNA: TGTGCCAGCAGTTATGGTATGGACAATGAGCAGTTCTTC. Protein sequence: CASSYGMDNEQFF. The V and J genes are TRBV6-6 and TRBJ2-1; D unresolved. The CDR3 has 13 amino acids. CDR1 MNHNY and CDR2 SVGAGI come from the germline V gene (reference sequence). Trimming removed 3 bases at V and 5 bases at J, with 8 bases between.

The chain combines TRBV3-1 with TRBJ2-7, with D unresolved. CDR3 size: 18 residues. V lost 4 bases to trimming and J lost 0 bases, with 22 bases between them. Germline V CDR1 and CDR2: LGHDT, YNNKEL (reference sequence). In nucleotides, the CDR3 is TGTGCCAGCAGCCCTGGAACCAAGGACGGGTTTTCCTCCTACGAGCAGTACTTC. This encodes CASSPGTKDGFSSYEQYF.

The V and J genes are TRBV19 and TRBJ2-1; 7 bases map to TRBD1. Germline V CDR1 and CDR2: LNHDA, SQIVND (reference sequence). The CDR3 contains 13 residues. Trimming took 5 bases from V and 10 from J; bases not matched to a gene: 8. Written as DNA, the CDR3 is TGTGCCAGTAGTGTGGGACAGCCGGGCGAGCAGTTCTTC. This gives the protein CASSVGQPGEQFF.

This clonotype was detected a few times. This chain uses TRBV6-1 with TRBJ2-1; 15 bases line up with TRBD2. The trim removed 5 bases at V and 7 bases at J, leaving 3 bases unmatched. CDR1 and CDR2 (germline): MNHNS, SASEGT. The CDR3 consists of 15 residues. The CDR3 spells CASSRTSGGANEQFF. In nucleotides, the CDR3 is TGTGCCAGCAGTCGGACTAGCGGGGGGGCAAATGAGCAGTTCTTC.